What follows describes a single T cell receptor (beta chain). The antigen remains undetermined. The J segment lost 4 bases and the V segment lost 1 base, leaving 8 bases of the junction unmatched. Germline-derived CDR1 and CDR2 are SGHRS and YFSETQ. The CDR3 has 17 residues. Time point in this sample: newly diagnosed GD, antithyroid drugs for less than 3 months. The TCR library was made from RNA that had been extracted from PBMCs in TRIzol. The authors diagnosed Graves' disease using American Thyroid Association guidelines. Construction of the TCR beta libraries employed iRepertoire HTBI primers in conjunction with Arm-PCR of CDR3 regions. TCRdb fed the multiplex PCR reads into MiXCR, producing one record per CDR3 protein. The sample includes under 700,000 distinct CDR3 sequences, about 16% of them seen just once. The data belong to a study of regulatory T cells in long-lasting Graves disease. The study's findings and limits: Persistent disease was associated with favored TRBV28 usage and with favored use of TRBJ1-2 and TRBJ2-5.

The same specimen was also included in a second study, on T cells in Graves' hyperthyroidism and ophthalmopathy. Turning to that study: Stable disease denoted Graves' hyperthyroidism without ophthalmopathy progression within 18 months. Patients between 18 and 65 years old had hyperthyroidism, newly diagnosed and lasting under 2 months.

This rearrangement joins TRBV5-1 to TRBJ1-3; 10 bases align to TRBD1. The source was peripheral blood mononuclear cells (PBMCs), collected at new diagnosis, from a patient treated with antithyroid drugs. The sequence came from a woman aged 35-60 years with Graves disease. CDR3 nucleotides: TGCGCCAGCAGCTTGCACTTCGGGACAGGGGTCGGAAACACCATATATTTT. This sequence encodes CASSLHFGTGVGNTIYF.